The 29 T cell receptor beta chains in this list originate from one sample, sequenced in a study of blood T cell repertoires in COVID-19. Data came from immunoSEQ multiplex PCR; TCRdb stores just in-frame clones and leaves some out. The sample carries 120,000 or so clones, over 75% recorded once. The sample comprised peripheral blood. The source is a man older than 75 with active or convalescent COVID-19.

V is TRBV15 and J is TRBJ2-7; 8 nucleotides align to TRBD1. The CDR3 spans 14 residues. Germline V gene lookup returns CDR1 LNHNV and CDR2 YYDKDF (reference sequence). J was trimmed by 3 bases and V by 6 bases; bases with no gene match: 7. CDR3 coding DNA: TGTGCCACCAGGGCCGGACAGGGCTTCTACGAGCAGTACTTC. It translates to CATRAGQGFYEQYF.

The chain couples TRBV15 to TRBJ1-2; 9 bases fit TRBD1. This CDR3 is 14 amino acids long. Germline assignment: CDR1 LNHNV and CDR2 YYDKDF (reference sequence). After removal of 0 bases from V and 5 bases from J, the junction contained 1 base not matched to a gene. The chain's CDR3 is CATSRDGQGYGYTF. CDR3 in DNA: TGTGCCACCAGCAGAGATGGACAGGGGTATGGCTACACCTTC.

CDR3 in DNA: TGTGCCTGGAGTTTGCGTAGCGGAAACACCGGGGAGCTGTTTTTT. Translating it yields CAWSLRSGNTGELFF. The J gene is TRBJ2-2, the V gene TRBV30, with TRBD2 as a possible D gene (6 bases). CDR1 and CDR2 (germline): GTSNPN, SVGIG (reference sequence). V lost 2 bases to trimming and J lost 2 bases, with 12 bases between them. The CDR3 has 15 residues.

This clone appeared once. The chain is built from TRBV27 and TRBJ2-7, with TRBD2 matching over 12 bases. The CDR3 loop spans 15 amino acids. The ends lost 4 bases at V and 3 bases at J; junction bases unmatched: 4. CDR1 is MNHEY, CDR2 SMNVEV, per germline (reference sequence). CDR3 protein: CASSSASGRGYEQYF. Written as DNA, the CDR3 is TGTGCCAGCAGTTCGGCTAGCGGGAGGGGCTACGAGCAGTACTTC.

The J gene is TRBJ2-7, the V gene TRBV5-1; 9 nucleotides line up with TRBD1. Germline lookup yields CDR1 SGHRS and CDR2 YFSETQ. With 2 bases clipped from V and 3 bases from J, the junction kept 9 bases outside the gene matches. The CDR3 has 16 amino acids. This chain's CDR3 is CASSFTKGTGIYEQYF. DNA of the CDR3: TGCGCCAGCAGCTTTACCAAGGGGACAGGGATCTACGAGCAGTACTTC.

The chain couples TRBV9 to TRBJ2-1, with unresolved D. The CDR3 length is 16 residues. Trimming cost V 0 bases and J 4 bases, with 14 bases left between them. From germline, CDR1 is SGDLS and CDR2 YYNGEE. The CDR3 loop is CASSVDPTIEYNEQFF. Written as DNA, the CDR3 is TGTGCCAGCAGCGTAGACCCGACAATCGAATACAATGAGCAGTTCTTC. Supplemented by reference TRBV9 and TRBJ2-1, the full variable domain reads DSGVTQTPKHLITATGQRVTLRCSPRSGDLSVYWYQQSLDQGLQFLIQYYNGEERAKGNILERFSAQQFPDLHSELNLSSLELGDSALYFCASSVDPTIEYNEQFFGPGTRLTVL.

The genes are TRBV4-1 and TRBJ1-4; 7 nucleotides match TRBD1. The CDR3 length is 15 residues. Germline assignment: CDR1 MGHRA and CDR2 YSYEKL. V trimming: 0 bases; J trimming: 6 bases; junction bases outside the gene matches: 4. Here the CDR3 reads CASSQERGQDEKLFF. CDR3 nucleotides: TGCGCCAGCAGCCAAGAGCGTGGACAGGATGAAAAACTGTTTTTT.

V gene TRBV28 combines with J gene TRBJ2-3, with 11 bases fitting TRBD2. The germline V gene has CDR1 MDHEN and CDR2 SYDVKM. The CDR3 spans 16 residues. J was trimmed by 0 bases and V by 6 bases; bases with no gene match: 5. The chain's CDR3 is CASSLRLAGSTDTQYF. CDR3 nucleotides: TGTGCCAGCAGCCTTAGACTAGCGGGGAGCACAGATACGCAGTATTTT.

Here the CDR3 reads CASSLVSGGFRGTGELFF. The CDR3, as DNA: TGCGCCAGCAGCCTAGTTAGCGGGGGATTTAGGGGTACCGGGGAGCTGTTTTTT. This chain connects TRBV4-1 to TRBJ2-2; 9 bases are a match to TRBD2. CDR3 length: 18 amino acids. Germline CDR1 and CDR2: MGHRA and YSYEKL. V lost 4 bases and J lost 5; bases outside the gene matches: 14.

This chain links TRBV7-9 with TRBJ1-2; 7 nucleotides line up with TRBD1. This CDR3 is built from 16 residues. V lost 5 bases, J lost 8 bases, and 17 bases stayed unmatched. Germline V lookup: CDR1 SEHNR, CDR2 FQNEAQ (reference sequence). Here the CDR3 DNA reads TGTGCCAGCAGCCCCAGGACAGGCCTTACCTCGTGGGGCTACACCTTC. Its protein is CASSPRTGLTSWGYTF.

V gene TRBV30 combines with J gene TRBJ1-1; no definite D call. V was trimmed by 3 bases and J by 6 bases, leaving 26 bases between them. Germline-derived CDR1 and CDR2 are GTSNPN and SVGIG (reference sequence). This CDR3 has 17 amino acids. The CDR3 reads CAWSAQVLRPYRSEAFF. The DNA for the CDR3 is TGTGCCTGGAGCGCCCAGGTTCTACGCCCATATAGGTCTGAAGCTTTCTTT.

This chain joins TRBV10-3 and TRBJ2-7; TRBD2 matches 10 bases. Germline CDR1 is ENHRY and CDR2 is SYGVKD. V shed 6 bases and J 6 bases; nucleotides not matched to a gene: 8. The CDR3 spans 14 residues. The CDR3 nucleotides are TGTGCCATCAGGGAGCGGGAGGGCCCCCTCGAGCAGTACTTC. Translated: CAIREREGPLEQYF.

The chain has TRBV19 and TRBJ1-5; D perhaps matches TRBD1 (6 bases). The CDR3 spans 15 residues. Between the trimmed V and J ends, which lost 3 bases and 3 bases, there was a span of 12 bases. Germline CDR1 LNHDA, CDR2 SQIVND (reference sequence). Written as DNA, the CDR3 is TGTGCCAGTAGTATTATAACAGGGAACAATCAGCCCCAGCATTTT. Its protein is CASSIITGNNQPQHF.

This chain links TRBV7-9 with TRBJ1-1; TRBD1 matches at 8 bases. Germline loops: CDR1 SEHNR, CDR2 FQNEAQ (reference sequence). The CDR3 has 13 amino acids. The trim removed 0 bases at V and 7 bases at J, leaving 1 base unmatched. CDR3 sequence reads: CASSLAGQGEAFF. CDR3 nucleotide sequence: TGTGCCAGCAGCTTAGCCGGACAGGGTGAAGCTTTCTTT. Full variable domain (missing parts from reference TRBV7-9 and TRBJ1-1): DTGVSQNPRHKITKRGQNVTFRCDPISEHNRLYWYRQTLGQGPEFLTYFQNEAQLEKSRLLSDRFSAERPKGSFSTLEIQRTEQGDSAMYLCASSLAGQGEAFFGQGTRLTVV.

The chain has TRBV5-4 and TRBJ2-1, with D perhaps TRBD2 (5 bases). The V gene's germline CDR1 is SGHNT and CDR2 YYREEE (reference sequence). V lost 0 bases to trimming and J lost 0 bases, with 10 bases between them. This CDR3 has 16 residues. This CDR3 reads CASSLEPTSSYNEQFF. In nucleotides, the CDR3 is TGTGCCAGCAGCTTGGAACCTACTAGCTCCTACAATGAGCAGTTCTTC.

The chain joins TRBV5-1 to TRBJ1-4, with a possible D match to TRBD1 (5 bases). From germline, CDR1 is SGHRS and CDR2 YFSETQ. Trimming left V 4 bases short and J 4 bases short, with 17 bases between. CDR3 length equals 16 residues. The DNA of the CDR3 is TGCGCCAGCAGCACCCATGGGAGGGGAGGTAATGAAAAACTGTTTTTT. Its protein product is CASSTHGRGGNEKLFF. The entire variable domain, with the rest obtained from reference TRBV5-1 and TRBJ1-4, is as follows: KAGVTQTPRYLIKTRGQQVTLSCSPISGHRSVSWYQQTPGQGLQFLFEYFSETQRNKGNFPGRFSGRQFSNSRSEMNVSTLELGDSALYLCASSTHGRGGNEKLFFGSGTQLSVL.

The V gene is TRBV5-4, the J gene TRBJ2-7, with 8 bases lining up with TRBD1. V lost 5 bases and J lost 4; bases outside the gene matches: 8. This CDR3 spans 14 amino acids. The germline CDR1 and CDR2 sequences are SGHNT and YYREEE (reference sequence). The CDR3 sequence: CASRPGQGGYEQYF. The CDR3 DNA follows: TGTGCCAGCAGACCAGGACAGGGAGGATACGAGCAGTACTTC.

The rearrangement uses TRBV7-3 and TRBJ2-1; D might be TRBD2 (6 bases). This CDR3 has 14 residues. CDR1 and CDR2 (germline): SGHTA, FQGTGA. Deletions cut 2 bases from V and 4 bases from J, with 9 bases between. The CDR3 DNA sequence: TGTGCCAGCAGCTTAGCGGGGCGATACAATGAGCAGTTCTTC. Encoded protein: CASSLAGRYNEQFF. Complete variable domain (other parts from reference TRBV7-3 and TRBJ2-1): GAGVSQTPSNKVTEKGKYVELRCDPISGHTALYWYRQSLGQGPEFLIYFQGTGAADDSGLPNDRFFAVRPEGSVSTLKIQRTERGDSAVYLCASSLAGRYNEQFFGPGTRLTVL.

This chain connects TRBV19 to TRBJ1-5; no clear D gene. Per the germline V gene, CDR1 is LNHDA and CDR2 is SQIVND (reference sequence). This CDR3 has 13 amino acids. Trimming took off 6 bases at V and 5 bases at J, with 11 bases between the two ends. CDR3 sequence reads: CASRDLRYQPQHF. The CDR3 coding sequence is TGTGCCAGTAGGGACTTAAGGTATCAGCCCCAGCATTTT.

This clone showed up just once. The V call is TRBV19, the J call TRBJ2-5; a possible D gene is TRBD1 (5 bases). Between the trimmed V and J ends, which lost 3 bases and 3 bases, there was a span of 8 bases. The CDR3 contains 13 residues. Per germline, CDR1 LNHDA and CDR2 SQIVND (reference sequence). In nucleotides, the CDR3 is TGTGCCAGTAGTATCGGCAGGGAAGAGACCCAGTACTTC. Translating it yields CASSIGREETQYF.

The rearrangement links TRBV7-3 to TRBJ1-1, with 8 nucleotides matching TRBD1. Germline loops: CDR1 SGHTA, CDR2 FQGTGA. CDR3 length equals 15 residues. V trimming: 5 bases; J trimming: 5 bases; junction bases outside the gene matches: 10. CDR3 region: CASSQLGQGRTEAFF. As DNA, the CDR3 is TGTGCCAGCAGCCAACTAGGACAGGGACGAACTGAAGCTTTCTTT.

J is TRBJ1-4 and V is TRBV4-3, with 7 bases fitting TRBD1. The CDR3 totals 15 residues. Germline CDR1 LGHNA, CDR2 YSLEER. Trimming at V came to 2 bases and at J to 3 bases, leaving 3 bases not matched to a gene. Written as DNA, the CDR3 is TGCGCCAGCAGCCAATACAGGGGATCTAATGAAAAACTGTTTTTT. Protein sequence: CASSQYRGSNEKLFF.

V gene TRBV6-6 combines with J gene TRBJ2-2, with a weak D call TRBD1 (6 bases). Trimming cost V 2 bases and J 3 bases, with 10 bases left between them. There are 15 residues in the CDR3. Germline CDR1 reads MNHNY; CDR2 reads SVGAGI (reference sequence). This CDR3 is CASSYAGADTGELFF. CDR3 sequence (DNA): TGTGCCAGCAGTTACGCAGGGGCGGACACCGGGGAGCTGTTTTTT.

The rearrangement uses TRBV5-8 and TRBJ1-5; D gene uncertain. CDR1 is SGHTS and CDR2 is YDEGEE in the germline V gene. This CDR3 has 14 residues. V lost 3 bases and J 2 bases, leaving 9 bases between the germline ends. CDR3 amino acids: CASSSTRGNQPQHF. In DNA, the CDR3 is TGTGCCAGCAGCTCCACACGGGGCAATCAGCCCCAGCATTTT. Variable domain in full (rest from reference TRBV5-8 and TRBJ1-5): EAGVTQSPTHLIKTRGQQATLRCSPISGHTSVYWYQQALGLGLQFLLWYDEGEERNRGNFPPRFSGRQFPNYSSELNVNALELEDSALYLCASSSTRGNQPQHFGDGTRLSIL.

This chain uses TRBV19 with TRBJ1-5, with 12 bases lining up with TRBD1. Germline loops: CDR1 LNHDA, CDR2 SQIVND (reference sequence). The CDR3 is 16 residues long. V lost 4 bases to trimming and J lost 6 bases; unmatched junction nucleotides: 7. The CDR3 loop is CASSRGTGGVGQPQHF. The CDR3 DNA sequence: TGTGCCAGTAGTAGAGGGACAGGGGGCGTGGGTCAGCCCCAGCATTTT.

J is TRBJ1-6 and V is TRBV3-1 (or the pseudogene TRBV3-2); D is perhaps TRBD1 (6 bases). The CDR3 covers 18 residues. The ends were cut back, 4 bases at V and 10 bases at J, with 26 bases in the middle. Germline V gene sequence: CDR1 LGHDT, CDR2 YNNKEL (reference sequence). The CDR3 reads CASSRSFQTGEGQSPLHF. CDR3 coding DNA: TGTGCCAGCAGCCGCTCCTTTCAGACAGGAGAGGGACAATCACCCCTCCACTTT.

The CDR3 here is CASSSPRWVAGQNNEQFF. In DNA, the CDR3 is TGTGCCAGCAGCTCCCCTCGATGGGTAGCGGGACAGAACAATGAGCAGTTCTTC. The chain combines TRBV5-8 with TRBJ2-1; TRBD2 might be the D (8 bases). The CDR3 runs 18 residues. Germline V gives CDR1 SGHTS, CDR2 YDEGEE. V was shortened by 3 bases and J by 5 bases, with 24 bases between the two germline ends. The variable domain in full, completed from reference TRBV5-8 and TRBJ2-1, reads EAGVTQSPTHLIKTRGQQATLRCSPISGHTSVYWYQQALGLGLQFLLWYDEGEERNRGNFPPRFSGRQFPNYSSELNVNALELEDSALYLCASSSPRWVAGQNNEQFFGPGTRLTVL.

The J gene is TRBJ2-7, the V gene TRBV30; D is unresolved. V was cut by 1 base and J by 1 base, with 2 bases left in between. Germline V gene lookup returns CDR1 GTSNPN and CDR2 SVGIG (reference sequence). CDR3 length: 11 residues. The CDR3 DNA sequence: TGTGCCTGGAGTGCATCCTACGAGCAGTACTTC. Translated: CAWSASYEQYF.

The V and J genes are TRBV5-1 and TRBJ2-1; D is possibly TRBD2 (6 bases). There are 17 residues in the CDR3. V lost 0 bases and J 9 bases, leaving 22 bases between the germline ends. Germline V gene sequence: CDR1 SGHRS, CDR2 YFSETQ. CDR3 coding DNA: TGCGCCAGCAGCTTGGTGACTACCCACGGGAGTACAGGTGAGCAGTTCTTC. Encoded protein: CASSLVTTHGSTGEQFF.